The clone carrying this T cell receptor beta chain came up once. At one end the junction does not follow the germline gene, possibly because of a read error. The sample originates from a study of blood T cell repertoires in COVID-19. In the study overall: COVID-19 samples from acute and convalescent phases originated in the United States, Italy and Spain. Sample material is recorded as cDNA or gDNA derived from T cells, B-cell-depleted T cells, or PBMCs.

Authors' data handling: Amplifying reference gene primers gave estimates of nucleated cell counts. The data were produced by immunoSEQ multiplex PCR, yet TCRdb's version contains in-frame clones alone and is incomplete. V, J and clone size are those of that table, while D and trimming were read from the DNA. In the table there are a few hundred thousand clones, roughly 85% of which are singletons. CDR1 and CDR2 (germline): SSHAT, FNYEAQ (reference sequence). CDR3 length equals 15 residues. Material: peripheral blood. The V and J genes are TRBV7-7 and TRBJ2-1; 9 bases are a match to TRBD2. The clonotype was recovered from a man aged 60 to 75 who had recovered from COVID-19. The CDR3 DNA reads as TGTGCTAGCAGCTTAGTAGCGGGGGAGTACAATGAGCAGTTCTTC. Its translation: CASSLVAGEYNEQFF.